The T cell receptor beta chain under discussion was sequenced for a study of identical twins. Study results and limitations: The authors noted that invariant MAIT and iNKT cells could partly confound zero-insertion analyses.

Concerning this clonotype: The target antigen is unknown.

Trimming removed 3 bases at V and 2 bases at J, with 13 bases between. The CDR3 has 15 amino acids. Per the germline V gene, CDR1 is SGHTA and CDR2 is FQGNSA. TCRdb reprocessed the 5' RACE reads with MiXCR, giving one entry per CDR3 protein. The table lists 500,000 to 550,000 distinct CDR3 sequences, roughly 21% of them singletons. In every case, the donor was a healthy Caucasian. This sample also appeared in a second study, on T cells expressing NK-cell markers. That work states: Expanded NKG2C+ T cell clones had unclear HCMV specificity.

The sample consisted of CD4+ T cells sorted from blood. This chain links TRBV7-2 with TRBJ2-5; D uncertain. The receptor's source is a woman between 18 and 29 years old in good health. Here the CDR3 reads CASSFNIRNQETQYF. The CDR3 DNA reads TGTGCCAGCAGCTTTAACATAAGGAATCAAGAGACCCAGTACTTC.